Sequencing of this T cell receptor (beta chain) was carried out in a study of T-cell reconstitution after alpha-beta-depleted transplantation in children. As concerns this clonotype: Its specificity is not known.

Library preparation (for TCRbeta) was performed with unique molecular identifiers. TCRdb re-called the PCR reads through MiXCR, storing one row per CDR3 protein. The sample lists around 600,000 distinct CDR3 sequences, roughly 24% occurring once. Germline V lookup: CDR1 SNHLY, CDR2 FYNNEI. There are 16 residues in the CDR3. V was pared by 4 bases and J by 0 bases, with 5 bases of the junction left unmatched. Study observations and caveats: It was reported that alpha-beta T cells came from several hundred expanded graft clones (about two months after transplant). It was newly produced T cells that mostly accounted for T-cell counts and diversity one year after transplant.

The sample was PBMCs, mostly from graft donor cells, taken 360 days after TCRalphabeta/CD19-depleted stem cell transplant. This sequence originates from a boy under two years old who had a stem cell transplant for acute myeloid leukemia, so the T cells may come from the graft donor. The chain links TRBV2 to TRBJ2-4, with 8 positions matching TRBD1. CDR3 sequence: CASSVTRGLAKNIQYF. The CDR3 bases are TGTGCCAGCAGTGTTACCAGGGGGCTAGCCAAAAACATTCAGTACTTC.